This is a list of T cell receptor beta chains from one sample in a study of T cell clones after liver transplantation. Using immunoSEQ multiplex PCR, the repertoire was profiled, and TCRdb retains in-frame clones only, with some absent. The sample holds 31,000 or so clones, over 85% seen once. The sample consisted of CD8+ T cells from blood, taken 12 months after liver transplant. Receptors were obtained from a human patient who received a liver transplant. Some T cells may have originated in the graft donor. The CDR3 runs from the conserved cysteine through the conserved F or W. D genes are given only for firm matches. Part of the rows lack a size; the others show once, few, many or a class for expanded clones.

d_call clone_size j_call v_call cdr3_nt cdr3_aa
. . TRBJ1-1 TRBV6-1 TGTGCCAGCAGTGAAGATGGTTGGGGGCTTTGGACTGAAGCTTTCTTT CASSEDGWGLWTEAFF
. . TRBJ2-2 TRBV19 TGTGCCAGTAGTATAGGCCTCGAGCTGTTTTTT CASSIGLELFF
. . TRBJ1-1 TRBV7-9 TGTGCCAGCACCCCGCCGTGGGGGACTGAAGCTTTCTTT CASTPPWGTEAFF
. . TRBJ2-7 TRBV7-8 TGTGCCAGCAGCTTAGTTCAGGGGCCATCCTACGAGCAGTACTTC CASSLVQGPSYEQYF
. once TRBJ2-3 TRBV28 TGTGCCAGCAGACAAGTGGGCTCTAGCACAGATACGCAGTATTTT CASRQVGSSTDTQYF
. . TRBJ2-1 TRBV19 TGTCATCTGCGAGATGAGCAGTTCTTC CHLRDEQFF
TRBD1 . TRBJ1-5 TRBV27 TGTGCCATCTCAGGGGGCGGCAATCAGCCCCAGCATTTT CAISGGGNQPQHF
TRBD2 . TRBJ2-7 TRBV7-9 TGTGCCAGCAGCTCTCAATCTAGCGGGGGCTACGAGCAGTACTTC CASSSQSSGGYEQYF
TRBD1 . TRBJ1-5 TRBV7-6 TGTGCCAGCAGCTTAGGACAGGGCGGCCAGCCCCAGCATTTT CASSLGQGGQPQHF
TRBD1 . TRBJ2-7 TRBV7-9 TGTGCCAGCAGCTTAGGGCAGGGGGATTACGAGCAGTACTTC CASSLGQGDYEQYF
. . TRBJ1-1 TRBV6-5 TGTGCCAGCAGTCGTGGGGAGGACACTGAAGCTTTCTTT CASSRGEDTEAFF
. . TRBJ1-2 TRBV5-4 TGTGCCAGCAGCTGGCGTGGCGGCGCCAGATATGGCTACACCTTC CASSWRGGARYGYTF
. . TRBJ2-1 TRBV27 TGTGCCAGCAGGACAGGACTATACAATGAGCAGTTCTTC CASRTGLYNEQFF
TRBD2 once TRBJ2-5 TRBV5-6 TGTGCCAGCAGCTTGGCCGCTAGCGGGAGAACAGAGACCCAGTACTTC CASSLAASGRTETQYF
TRBD1 . TRBJ1-1 TRBV2 TGTGCCAGCAGCCCGATTAGGACAGGGATGTATTCGGACACTGAAGCTTTCTTT CASSPIRTGMYSDTEAFF
. . TRBJ2-3 TRBV5-1 TGCGCCAGCAGCTTATTAGGGAACACAGATACGCAGTATTTT CASSLLGNTDTQYF
. . TRBJ2-1 TRBV6-1 TGTGCCAGCAGTTGGACATACAATGAGCAGTTCTTC CASSWTYNEQFF
. . TRBJ2-7 TRBV10-3 TGTGCCATCAGTAGCCAGGGTTACGAGCAGTACTTC CAISSQGYEQYF
. . TRBJ1-3 TRBV19 TGTGCCAGTAGTGGCTCTGGAAACACCATATATTTT CASSGSGNTIYF
. . TRBJ2-1 TRBV5-1 TGCGCCAGCAGCTTGTTCGCAGGGACTGAGCAGTTCTTC CASSLFAGTEQFF
. . TRBJ1-1 TRBV13 TGTGCCAGCAGTTCGCCCAGGGAACGAGACAAAGCTTTCTTT CASSSPRERDKAFF
. . TRBJ1-1 TRBV15 TGTGCCACCAGCAGAGCCGTGGCAGGGAACACTGAAGCTTTCTTT CATSRAVAGNTEAFF
. . TRBJ2-7 TRBV11-3 TGTGCCAGCAGCTCAATTGGACATTACCCAACCTACGAGCAGTACTTC CASSSIGHYPTYEQYF
TRBD2 . TRBJ2-5 TRBV7-9 TGTGCCAGCAGCTCGGGACTAGCGGGAGGGTGGGAGACCCAGTACTTC CASSSGLAGGWETQYF
TRBD2 . TRBJ2-5 TRBV7-7 TGTGCTAGCAGCCCGGGAGGGCCGTTGGAGACCCAGTACTTC CASSPGGPLETQYF
TRBD1 . TRBJ1-2 TRBV9 TGTGCCAGCAGCTTTACAGGGGGCGATGGCTACACCTTC CASSFTGGDGYTF
TRBD1 . TRBJ1-2 TRBV28 TGTGCCAGCAGTCCAACACTATATCGGCAGGGGGCTTACGGCTACACCTTC CASSPTLYRQGAYGYTF
. . TRBJ2-7 TRBV11-2 TGTGCCAGCAGCTTAGATTATGGGACGCCCTACGAGCAGTACTTC CASSLDYGTPYEQYF
TRBD1 . TRBJ1-2 TRBV5-4 TGTGCCAGCAGCACGGACAGGGCGAACTATGGCTACACCTTC CASSTDRANYGYTF
TRBD2 . TRBJ2-1 TRBV5-4 TGTGCCAGCAGCTTGTACCAGTCGGGAGGCGGGTTCTTC CASSLYQSGGGFF
. . TRBJ2-7 TRBV21-1 TGTGCTACTCGGGACATTTACTACGAGCAGTACTTC CATRDIYYEQYF
. once TRBJ2-1 TRBV11-3 TGTGCCAGCAGCCATCGGGAAAGACCTGATGAGCAGTTCTTC CASSHRERPDEQFF
. . TRBJ1-2 TRBV7-9 TGTGCCAGCAGCTACAATGGGGGCGGCTACACCTTC CASSYNGGGYTF
. . TRBJ1-5 TRBV5-5 TGTGCCAGCAGCTTGGAAAGCAATCAGCCCCAGCATTTT CASSLESNQPQHF
. . TRBJ2-3 TRBV7-2 TGTGCCAGCAGCTTGACAGATACGCAGTATTTT CASSLTDTQYF
. . TRBJ2-1 TRBV4-3 TGCGCCAGCAGCCCCGAAGGCAGAACCTACAATGAGCAGTTCTTC CASSPEGRTYNEQFF
TRBD2 . TRBJ2-1 TRBV6-5 TGTGCCAGCACAGGACTAGCGGACAATGAGCAGTTCTTC CASTGLADNEQFF
TRBD1 . TRBJ2-5 TRBV27 TGTGCCAGCAGCCGGAGGGACAGGCGACAAGAGACCCAGTACTTC CASSRRDRRQETQYF
. . TRBJ2-1 TRBV4-2 TGTGCCAGCAGCCAAGATTGGGCAGTAAATGAGCAGTTCTTC CASSQDWAVNEQFF
TRBD2 . TRBJ2-3 TRBV11-3 TGTGCCAGCAGCTCCACTTTCTCCACTAGCGGGGTTGCAGATACGCAGTATTTT CASSSTFSTSGVADTQYF
. . TRBJ2-7 TRBV7-9 TGTGCCAGCAGCTTAGGGCAGGGCGGTAACGAGCAGTACTTC CASSLGQGGNEQYF
TRBD2 . TRBJ2-5 TRBV6-5 TGTGCCAGCAGTTACACTGCGGGAGGGCCAATGGAGACCCAGTACTTC CASSYTAGGPMETQYF
. . TRBJ1-2 TRBV23-1 TGCGCCAGCAGTCAATCGGCCCTGACAGAAAAGCCTTATGGCTACACCTTC CASSQSALTEKPYGYTF
. . TRBJ2-5 TRBV7-8 TGTGCCAGCAGCCTAAAGACAGGTCTAATAGAGACCCAGTACTTC CASSLKTGLIETQYF
. . TRBJ2-7 TRBV6-8 TGTGCCAGCAGTTACTCGACTTCCCCGACTAGACAAATTACCTACGAGCAGTACTTC CASSYSTSPTRQITYEQYF